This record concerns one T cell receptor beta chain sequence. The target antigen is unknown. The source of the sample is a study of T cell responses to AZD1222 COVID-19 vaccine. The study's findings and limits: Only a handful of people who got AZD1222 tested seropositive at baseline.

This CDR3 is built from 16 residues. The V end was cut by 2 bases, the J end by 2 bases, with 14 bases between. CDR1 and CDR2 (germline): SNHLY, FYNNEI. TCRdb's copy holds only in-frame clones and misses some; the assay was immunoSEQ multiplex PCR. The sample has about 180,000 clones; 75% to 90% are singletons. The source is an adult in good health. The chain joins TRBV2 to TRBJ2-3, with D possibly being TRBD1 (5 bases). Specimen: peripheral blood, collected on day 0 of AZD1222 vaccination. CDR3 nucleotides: TGTGCCAGCAGTGAAATTGAACAGGCCGACACAGATACGCAGTATTTT. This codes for CASSEIEQADTDTQYF. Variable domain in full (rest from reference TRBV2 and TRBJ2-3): EPEVTQTPSHQVTQMGQEVILRCVPISNHLYFYWYRQILGQKVEFLVSFYNNEISEKSEIFDDQFSVERPDGSNFTLKIRSTKLEDSAMYFCASSEIEQADTDTQYFGPGTRLTVL.